The 23 T cell receptor beta chains in this list originate from one sample, sequenced in a study of blood T cell repertoires in COVID-19. Clones were read by immunoSEQ multiplex PCR, and TCRdb kept only the in-frame ones, dropping some. Counted here are around 300,000 clones, approximately 85% occurring once; the ten biggest clones make up more than 6%. The sequenced sample was peripheral blood. All receptors come from a human donor in a cohort sampled during active COVID-19.

V gene TRBV7-2 combines with J gene TRBJ1-2; 7 bases line up with TRBD1. The V and J ends lost 1 base and 8 bases, in that order; junction bases with no gene match: 10. CDR3 length equals 15 residues. Germline V CDR1 and CDR2: SGHTA, FQGNSA. In nucleotides, the CDR3 is TGTGCCAGCAGCTTAGTGGAACAGGGGCTCGAAGGCTACACCTTC. Amino acids: CASSLVEQGLEGYTF. Combining the CDR3 with reference TRBV7-2 and TRBJ1-2 gives the whole variable domain GAGVSQSPSNKVTEKGKDVELRCDPISGHTALYWYRQSLGQGLEFLIYFQGNSAPDKSGLPSDRFSAERTGGSVSTLTIQRTQQEDSAVYLCASSLVEQGLEGYTFGSGTRLTVV.

This rearrangement joins TRBV5-1 to TRBJ2-1; TRBD1 is a possible D gene (6 bases). The CDR3 consists of 13 residues. The germline V and J ends were trimmed by 4 bases and 5 bases, with 10 bases remaining between them. Germline V gene data show CDR1 as SGHRS and CDR2 as YFSETQ. The CDR3 reads CASSNRADNEQFF. The CDR3 nucleotides read TGCGCCAGCAGCAACAGGGCGGACAATGAGCAGTTCTTC.

The genes are TRBV7-9 and TRBJ1-4, with 9 bases that match TRBD1. CDR1 SEHNR and CDR2 FQNEAQ come from the germline V gene (reference sequence). The CDR3 consists of 16 residues. The V segment lost 3 bases and the J segment 3 bases; nucleotides outside the gene matches: 5. As DNA, the CDR3 is TGTGCCAGCAGCTTTGGACAGGGGTGGCCTAATGAAAAACTGTTTTTT. It encodes CASSFGQGWPNEKLFF.

The chain uses TRBV3-1 (or the pseudogene TRBV3-2) and TRBJ2-7, with a weak D call TRBD1 (7 bases). CDR3 length equals 14 residues. CDR1 and CDR2 (germline): LGHDT, YNNKEL (reference sequence). V lost 5 bases, J lost 2 bases, and 13 bases lay in between. The DNA of the CDR3 is TGTGCCAGCAGCGCGGGACAGAGAACCTACGAGCAGTACTTC. Amino acids: CASSAGQRTYEQYF.

The chain combines TRBV14 with TRBJ1-4; TRBD1 matches at 10 bases. Losses at the gene ends were 4 bases for V and 8 bases for J; bases not matched to a gene: 10. This CDR3 has 16 amino acids. Germline lookup yields CDR1 SGHDN and CDR2 FVKESK. CDR3: CASSRHRQGAREKLFF. The CDR3, as DNA: TGTGCCAGCAGCCGCCACCGACAGGGGGCAAGGGAAAAACTGTTTTTT.

This sequence joins TRBV27 and TRBJ1-4; maybe TRBD1 (6 bases). The V end was cut by 8 bases, the J end by 7 bases, with 17 bases between. The CDR3 has 14 residues. CDR1 is MNHEY and CDR2 is SMNVEV in the germline V gene (reference sequence). For the CDR3, the DNA is TGTGCCAGCTCGAGTGTGGACAGCCTTGAAAAACTGTTTTTT. Translation gives CASSSVDSLEKLFF.

V is TRBV9 and J is TRBJ2-2; no definite D call. Trimming took off 4 bases at V and 3 bases at J, with 10 bases between the two ends. This CDR3 has 14 amino acids. Germline V gene sequence: CDR1 SGDLS, CDR2 YYNGEE. The CDR3 sequence is CASSSGEDTGELFF. CDR3 DNA: TGTGCCAGCAGCTCCGGAGAAGACACCGGGGAGCTGTTTTTT. Full variable domain (rest looked up from reference TRBV9 and TRBJ2-2): DSGVTQTPKHLITATGQRVTLRCSPRSGDLSVYWYQQSLDQGLQFLIQYYNGEERAKGNILERFSAQQFPDLHSELNLSSLELGDSALYFCASSSGEDTGELFFGEGSRLTVL.

This chain links TRBV5-1 with TRBJ1-1, with 7 bases lining up with TRBD1. Trimming removed 0 bases from V and 1 base from J; junction bases left unmatched: 6. The CDR3 is 16 amino acids. The germline gives CDR1 SGHRS, CDR2 YFSETQ. In DNA form, the CDR3 reads TGCGCCAGCAGCTTGGGAAGGGGGCTGGGGAACACTGAAGCTTTCTTT. Its protein is CASSLGRGLGNTEAFF.

The chain employs TRBV15 and TRBJ1-2; 9 bases match TRBD1. Germline CDR1 and CDR2: LNHNV and YYDKDF (reference sequence). There are 14 residues in the CDR3. The V segment lost 9 bases and the J segment 8 bases; nucleotides outside the gene matches: 13. The CDR3 reads CATSGGQGAGGYTF. The CDR3 bases are TGTGCCACAAGCGGGGGACAGGGAGCGGGCGGCTACACCTTC.

V and J are TRBV11-2 and TRBJ2-3; D unresolved. From germline, CDR1 is SGHAT and CDR2 FQNNGV. V shed 2 bases and J shed 5 bases, with 8 bases lying between them. This CDR3 has 13 residues. DNA for the CDR3: TGTGCCAGCAGCTTAACGTACAGAGATACGCAGTATTTT. Translating gives CASSLTYRDTQYF.

This clone occurred once. The gene calls are TRBV11-2 and TRBJ2-1; 12 positions agree with TRBD2. V shed 8 bases and J 4 bases; nucleotides not matched to a gene: 6. Germline V gene lookup returns CDR1 SGHAT and CDR2 FQNNGV. The CDR3 length is 15 residues. The CDR3 coding sequence is TGTGCCAGCCGAACTAGCGGGGGGCCGTACAATGAGCAGTTCTTC. Translation gives CASRTSGGPYNEQFF. Complete variable domain (other parts from reference TRBV11-2 and TRBJ2-1): EAGVAQSPRYKIIEKRQSVAFWCNPISGHATLYWYQQILGQGPKLLIQFQNNGVVDDSQLPKDRFSAERLKGVDSTLKIQPAKLEDSAVYLCASRTSGGPYNEQFFGPGTRLTVL.

The chain combines TRBV5-1 with TRBJ1-5; 8 bases line up with TRBD1. V was clipped by 4 bases and J by 7 bases; unmatched bases: 10. The CDR3 sequence is 15 residues long. CDR1 is SGHRS, CDR2 YFSETQ, per germline. This chain's CDR3 is CASSTGTGTHQPQHF. CDR3 bases: TGCGCCAGCAGCACTGGGACAGGTACCCACCAGCCCCAGCATTTT.

The chain has TRBV18 and TRBJ2-1; TRBD2 is a possible D gene (5 bases). The CDR3 runs 13 residues. V gave up 2 bases and J gave up 5 bases, with 7 bases separating them. CDR1 and CDR2 from the germline V gene are KGHSH and LQKENI. In nucleotides, the CDR3 is TGTGCCAGCTCACCAACTAGAAACAATGAGCAGTTCTTC. It yields the protein CASSPTRNNEQFF.

The chain combines TRBV5-5 with TRBJ2-7, with 9 bases that match TRBD1. The CDR3 has 16 amino acids. Germline CDR1 SGHKS, CDR2 YYEKEE (reference sequence). J gave up 0 bases and V 4 bases, and 8 bases lay outside the gene matches. The CDR3 protein is CASSATGTGSSYEQYF. The CDR3 bases are TGTGCCAGCAGCGCTACCGGGACAGGGAGCTCCTACGAGCAGTACTTC.

The J gene is TRBJ1-1, the V gene TRBV30; 7 bases align to TRBD1. The CDR3 contains 15 residues. Germline CDR1 reads GTSNPN; CDR2 reads SVGIG (reference sequence). Trimming cost V 4 bases and J 1 base; bases outside gene matches: 9. CDR3 sequence: CAWNRKGQKNTEAFF. The CDR3 bases are TGTGCCTGGAACCGAAAGGGACAGAAGAACACTGAAGCTTTCTTT.

The CDR3 loop reads CATSVGQGDQPQHF. CDR3 nucleotide sequence: TGTGCCACCAGTGTGGGACAGGGGGATCAGCCCCAGCATTTT. V gene TRBV24-1 combines with J gene TRBJ1-5; 11 bases agree with TRBD1. This CDR3 has 14 amino acids. CDR1 and CDR2 from the germline V gene are KGHDR and SFDVKD. J gave up 5 bases and V 5 bases, and 1 base lay outside the gene matches.

The chain uses TRBV11-2 and TRBJ1-1; 8 nucleotides align to TRBD1. V was pared by 6 bases and J by 1 base, with 10 bases of the junction left unmatched. The CDR3 is made up of 16 amino acids. The V gene's germline CDR1 is SGHAT and CDR2 FQNNGV. CDR3 in amino acids: CASSFSAGGSNTEAFF. The CDR3 DNA follows: TGTGCCAGCAGTTTTAGCGCAGGGGGCTCGAACACTGAAGCTTTCTTT.

This clone has just a few counts. The sample holds other DNA sequences that translate to the same CDR3. The chain joins TRBV18 to TRBJ2-7; the D gene is possibly TRBD1 (6 bases). This CDR3 is 14 amino acids long. Germline loops: CDR1 KGHSH, CDR2 LQKENI. The V and J ends lost 3 bases and 0 bases respectively, with 9 bases between them. In nucleotides, the CDR3 is TGTGCCAGCTCACCGACAGGCAGCTCCTACGAGCAGTACTTC. It translates to CASSPTGSSYEQYF.

The sample holds one count of this clone. The chain has TRBV4-1 and TRBJ2-7; 7 nucleotides line up with TRBD1. The CDR3 loop spans 15 amino acids. The trim removed 5 bases at V and 2 bases at J, leaving 9 bases unmatched. The germline V gene has CDR1 MGHRA and CDR2 YSYEKL. CDR3 loop: CASSSGQQWPYEQYF. The CDR3 coding sequence is TGCGCCAGCAGCTCGGGACAGCAGTGGCCCTACGAGCAGTACTTC.

V is TRBV10-3 and J is TRBJ2-2; weak D call: TRBD1 (6 bases). V was cut by 4 bases and J by 3 bases, with 9 bases left in between. The CDR3 extends over 14 amino acids. Germline-derived CDR1 and CDR2 are ENHRY and SYGVKD. The CDR3: CAISVQGYTGELFF. The CDR3 DNA reads TGTGCCATCAGTGTCCAGGGGTACACCGGGGAGCTGTTTTTT.

This rearrangement joins TRBV11-2 to TRBJ1-1; D call uncertain. Germline loops: CDR1 SGHAT, CDR2 FQNNGV. There are 17 residues in the CDR3. V was cut by 1 base and J by 1 base, with 16 bases left in between. The CDR3 sequence is CASSLVGLRGGNTEAFF. CDR3 in DNA: TGTGCCAGCAGCTTAGTTGGCCTCCGGGGAGGGAACACTGAAGCTTTCTTT.

The chain recombines TRBV4-1 with TRBJ1-5, with a weak D call TRBD1 (5 bases). The CDR3 has 17 amino acids. The V end was cut by 1 base, the J end by 0 bases, with 13 bases between. The germline V gene has CDR1 MGHRA and CDR2 YSYEKL. The CDR3 reads CASSQVHGGNSNQPQHF. The CDR3 nucleotides read TGCGCCAGCAGCCAAGTTCATGGGGGGAATAGCAATCAGCCCCAGCATTTT.

This clone was seen only a few times. The chain couples TRBV6-5 to TRBJ2-7, with TRBD1 matching over 10 bases. There are 14 residues in the CDR3. With 6 bases clipped from V and 1 base from J, the junction kept 3 bases outside the gene matches. Germline V lookup: CDR1 MNHEY, CDR2 SVGAGI. In nucleotides, the CDR3 is TGTGCCAGCAGCAGGGACAGGGGATCCTACGAGCAGTACTTC. It translates to CASSRDRGSYEQYF.